A selection of T cell receptor beta chains follows, all from one sample in a study of blood T cell repertoires in COVID-19. Some clones are missing from TCRdb's copy, which holds only in-frame ones; the method was immunoSEQ multiplex PCR. The table has tens of thousands of clones, about 85% seen once. The source material was peripheral blood. The receptors stem from a human donor in a cohort sampled during active COVID-19. CDR3s include the opening cysteine and the closing phenylalanine or tryptophan. Each record gives: CDR3 DNA, CDR3 protein, D gene, V gene, clone size, J gene. D genes are given only for firm matches. Clone size, where shown, is once, few, many, or a class for clones that have expanded.

CDR3nt: TGTGCCAGCACGACCCAGGCTGGGACTGAAGCTTTCTTT
CDR3aa: CASTTQAGTEAFF
d_gene: -
v_gene: TRBV18
abundance: -
j_gene: TRBJ1-1

CDR3nt: TGTGCCAGTAGTCTAGCGGGAGGTTCCTACGAGCAGTACTTC
CDR3aa: CASSLAGGSYEQYF
d_gene: TRBD2
v_gene: TRBV19
abundance: -
j_gene: TRBJ2-7

CDR3nt: TGTGCCAGCAGTTACTCGGGCTTCTTCGGCTACACCTTC
CDR3aa: CASSYSGFFGYTF
d_gene: -
v_gene: TRBV6-5
abundance: -
j_gene: TRBJ1-2

CDR3nt: TGCGCCAGCAGCTTGAAAGGGACACCCGAGGGGGAGCTGTTTTTT
CDR3aa: CASSLKGTPEGELFF
d_gene: -
v_gene: TRBV5-1
abundance: -
j_gene: TRBJ2-2

CDR3nt: TGTGCCAGCAGTCCTGACAGGGGGCTCGCGGCTTTCTTT
CDR3aa: CASSPDRGLAAFF
d_gene: TRBD1
v_gene: TRBV7-3
abundance: -
j_gene: TRBJ1-1

CDR3nt: TGTGCCAGCAGCCCGCTAGCGGGCACAGATACGCAGTATTTT
CDR3aa: CASSPLAGTDTQYF
d_gene: TRBD2
v_gene: TRBV7-2
abundance: -
j_gene: TRBJ2-3

CDR3nt: TGTGCCAGCAGCGTAGCGGGAAAGGTCACAGATACGCAGTATTTT
CDR3aa: CASSVAGKVTDTQYF
d_gene: -
v_gene: TRBV9
abundance: -
j_gene: TRBJ2-3

CDR3nt: TGTGCCAGCAGCTTAGCGTGGGACAGGGTAACGAACACTGAAGCTTTCTTT
CDR3aa: CASSLAWDRVTNTEAFF
d_gene: TRBD1
v_gene: TRBV11-2
abundance: -
j_gene: TRBJ1-1

CDR3nt: TGTGCCAGTAGTACGACTAGCGGGAGGATGCATGAGCAGTTCTTC
CDR3aa: CASSTTSGRMHEQFF
d_gene: TRBD2
v_gene: TRBV19
abundance: -
j_gene: TRBJ2-1

CDR3nt: TGTGCCATCAGTGAGGTGCTAGCGGGAGGCCACACAGATACGCAGTATTTT
CDR3aa: CAISEVLAGGHTDTQYF
d_gene: TRBD2
v_gene: TRBV10-3
abundance: -
j_gene: TRBJ2-3

CDR3nt: TGTGCCAGTAGTAAGGCCCTCACCGGACTAGCGGGAGCAAATGAGCAGTTCTTC
CDR3aa: CASSKALTGLAGANEQFF
d_gene: TRBD2
v_gene: TRBV19
abundance: -
j_gene: TRBJ2-1

CDR3nt: TGTGCCAGCAGCTTCGCGTCTGGCGGACAGACCTACGAGCAGTACTTC
CDR3aa: CASSFASGGQTYEQYF
d_gene: -
v_gene: TRBV7-9
abundance: -
j_gene: TRBJ2-7

CDR3nt: TGCGCCAGCAGTCCCCAGGTCGGCGGGAGTGTCGACGAGCAGTACTTC
CDR3aa: CASSPQVGGSVDEQYF
d_gene: TRBD2
v_gene: TRBV10-2
abundance: -
j_gene: TRBJ2-7

CDR3nt: TGTGCCAGCAGCTCCCGTGAAGAGACCCAGTACTTC
CDR3aa: CASSSREETQYF
d_gene: -
v_gene: TRBV11-2
abundance: -
j_gene: TRBJ2-5

CDR3nt: TGTGCCAGCAGTATTAGGGGACAGGGTAACTATGGCTACACCTTC
CDR3aa: CASSIRGQGNYGYTF
d_gene: TRBD1
v_gene: TRBV7-8
abundance: -
j_gene: TRBJ1-2

CDR3nt: TGTGCCAGCAGCGTAGCGGTGTGGGAGACCCAGTACTTC
CDR3aa: CASSVAVWETQYF
d_gene: -
v_gene: TRBV9
abundance: once
j_gene: TRBJ2-5

CDR3nt: TGTGCCAGCAGCCCGACTAGCGGAGACAATGAGCAGTTCTTC
CDR3aa: CASSPTSGDNEQFF
d_gene: TRBD2
v_gene: TRBV7-9
abundance: once
j_gene: TRBJ2-1

CDR3nt: TGTGCCAGCAGTGAAGCATTTTGGGGACAGGGAAGCGGAGAGCAGTTCTTC
CDR3aa: CASSEAFWGQGSGEQFF
d_gene: TRBD1
v_gene: TRBV6-1
abundance: -
j_gene: TRBJ2-1

CDR3nt: TGCAGCGCCTCCGGGACTAGCGAGCGGTATGAGCAGTTCTTC
CDR3aa: CSASGTSERYEQFF
d_gene: TRBD2
v_gene: TRBV29-1
abundance: -
j_gene: TRBJ2-1

CDR3nt: TGTGCCACCAGTGACTGGGGACAGAACAATGAGCAGTTCTTC
CDR3aa: CATSDWGQNNEQFF
d_gene: TRBD1
v_gene: TRBV24-1
abundance: -
j_gene: TRBJ2-1

CDR3nt: TGTGCCAGCAGCTCCTTTCTGGAGGATGAGCAGTTCTTC
CDR3aa: CASSSFLEDEQFF
d_gene: -
v_gene: TRBV7-2
abundance: -
j_gene: TRBJ2-1

CDR3nt: TGTGCCAGCACCCCTCTAGCGGGGTCATACAATGAGCAGTTCTTC
CDR3aa: CASTPLAGSYNEQFF
d_gene: TRBD2
v_gene: TRBV6-5
abundance: once
j_gene: TRBJ2-1

CDR3nt: TGTGCCAGCAGCGTAGAAGCTAGCGGGACCCAGTACTTC
CDR3aa: CASSVEASGTQYF
d_gene: TRBD2
v_gene: TRBV9
abundance: -
j_gene: TRBJ2-5

CDR3nt: TGTGCCAGCATCAGGCTGAACACTGAAGCTTTCTTT
CDR3aa: CASIRLNTEAFF
d_gene: -
v_gene: TRBV6-5
abundance: -
j_gene: TRBJ1-1

CDR3nt: TGTGCCATCAGTGAGTCGACGGGGACAGATACGCAGTATTTT
CDR3aa: CAISESTGTDTQYF
d_gene: -
v_gene: TRBV10-3
abundance: -
j_gene: TRBJ2-3

CDR3nt: TGCAGCGTTGTAACAGTTCGGGCGGGCTACGAGCAGTACTTC
CDR3aa: CSVVTVRAGYEQYF
d_gene: -
v_gene: TRBV29-1
abundance: once
j_gene: TRBJ2-7

CDR3nt: TGTGCCAGCAGCTCCCCCGGGACTACCTACCTAGATACGCAGTATTTT
CDR3aa: CASSSPGTTYLDTQYF
d_gene: TRBD2
v_gene: TRBV28
abundance: -
j_gene: TRBJ2-3

CDR3nt: TGTGCCAGCAGCTTAGAGGAGCTGGTAGCGGGGGCCTACGAGCAGTACTTC
CDR3aa: CASSLEELVAGAYEQYF
d_gene: TRBD2
v_gene: TRBV7-9
abundance: -
j_gene: TRBJ2-7

CDR3nt: TGTGCCAGCTCACCAGGGACTAGCGGGAGCAATGAGCAGTTCTTC
CDR3aa: CASSPGTSGSNEQFF
d_gene: TRBD2
v_gene: TRBV18
abundance: -
j_gene: TRBJ2-1

CDR3nt: TGTGCCAGCAGCCAAGATGTTGTGGGACAGGGTGCCTACGAGCAGTACTTC
CDR3aa: CASSQDVVGQGAYEQYF
d_gene: TRBD1
v_gene: TRBV3-1/TRBV3-2
abundance: -
j_gene: TRBJ2-7

CDR3nt: TGTGCCAGCAGCTTAAACCAGGGGGCATGGGAGACCCAGTACTTC
CDR3aa: CASSLNQGAWETQYF
d_gene: TRBD1
v_gene: TRBV11-3
abundance: -
j_gene: TRBJ2-5

CDR3nt: TGTGCCAGCAGCTCTCTGTATGGCCGAAGCACAGATACGCAGTATTTT
CDR3aa: CASSSLYGRSTDTQYF
d_gene: -
v_gene: TRBV7-9
abundance: -
j_gene: TRBJ2-3

CDR3nt: TGCGCCAGCAGCTTGTCAGGGACTAGCGATACCGGGGAGCTGTTTTTT
CDR3aa: CASSLSGTSDTGELFF
d_gene: TRBD2
v_gene: TRBV5-1
abundance: -
j_gene: TRBJ2-2